The present T cell receptor (beta chain) was sequenced within a study of a mutant IDH1 vaccine in newly diagnosed glioma. Overall study: Patients began vaccination 4-6 weeks after radiotherapy alone, or with temozolomide cycles. Visits V12 and V13 fell at weeks 35 and 47, respectively. Every participant had undergone radiotherapy, temozolomide, or both before, and most underwent both.

Time point noted: week 35, safety follow-up. The investigators gave 300 ug of mutant IDH1 20-mer peptide in each vaccine dose, together with topical imiquimod. Concerning this clone itself: Its cognate antigen is unknown.

Whole-study findings and limits: Researchers report vaccine-induced immune responses in about 94% of patients.

Assay used: immunoSEQ multiplex PCR; TCRdb lists only in-frame clones, some missing. The sample contains about 48,000 clones, roughly 84% of which appear only once. The CDR3 sequence is 15 residues long. Trimming took 1 base from V and 5 from J; bases not matched to a gene: 5. Germline V gene sequence: CDR1 SEHNR, CDR2 FQNEAQ (reference sequence). The input for sequencing was PBMCs, taken from a glioma patient whose treatment included an IDH1 peptide vaccine. The receptor was isolated from a man between 40 and 49 years old with glioma. The chain is built from TRBV7-9 and TRBJ2-7, with 10 bases that match TRBD2. The CDR3 DNA is TGTGCCAGCAGCTTAGGGCTAGCGGGGGAGCACGAGCAGTACTTC. Translation gives CASSLGLAGEHEQYF.